Presented here are 27 T cell receptor beta chains from one specimen sequenced in a study of vaccination and CD4 T cells after COVID-19. Treatment denoted: roughly ten-day PBMC culture with coronavirus spike peptide pools or control peptides (ViraFEST assay). At the Johns Hopkins FTIC core, DNA taken from cultured CD4+ T cells was sequenced by way of the Oncomine TCR Beta short-read assay. TCRdb re-analysed the PCR reads in MiXCR, keeping a single row per CDR3 protein. The data hold about 13,000 distinct CDR3 sequences, with less than 30% observed a single time. These receptors' targets are unknown. The sequencing used CD4+ T cells from blood, cultured in vitro, collected before SARS-CoV-2 vaccination. Receptors originate from a human donor who received a COVID-19 vaccine.

The chain carries TRBV7-6 and TRBJ1-3; D is uncertain. The germline gives CDR1 SGHVS, CDR2 FNYEAQ. The CDR3 runs 13 residues. V dropped 4 bases and J dropped 0 bases, with 4 bases sitting between them. The CDR3, as DNA: TGTGCCAGCAGCTCCCCCTCTGGAAACACCATATATTTT. The encoded protein is CASSSPSGNTIYF.

This rearrangement joins TRBV11-3 to TRBJ2-5, with unresolved D. V lost 4 bases, J lost 1 base, and 13 bases lay in between. CDR1 SGHNT and CDR2 YENEEA come from the germline V gene. This CDR3 contains 15 residues. CDR3 residues: CASSYGEHVQETQYF. CDR3 DNA: TGTGCCAGCAGCTACGGCGAGCACGTCCAAGAGACCCAGTACTTC.

The chain joins TRBV28 to TRBJ2-3, with D tentatively TRBD1 or TRBD2 (5 bases each). Germline V gives CDR1 MDHEN, CDR2 SYDVKM. Trimming took 4 bases from V and 0 from J, leaving 11 bases between them. The CDR3 extends over 15 amino acids. DNA of the CDR3: TGTGCCAGCAGTTACGGGGCCCCTAGCACAGATACGCAGTATTTT. As protein: CASSYGAPSTDTQYF.

This clonotype has more than one count but fewer than ten. The rearrangement joins TRBV10-2 to TRBJ2-5; the match to TRBD2 covers 9 bases. Germline CDR1 reads WSHSY; CDR2 reads SAAADI. Trimming cost V 0 bases and J 0 bases; bases outside gene matches: 8. The CDR3 extends over 18 amino acids. The CDR3 nucleotides read TGCGCCAGCAGTGAGTCGAGATGGGCTAGCGGGGACCAAGAGACCCAGTACTTC. Translation: CASSESRWASGDQETQYF.

This clonotype was detected only a few times. The chain recombines TRBV5-1 with TRBJ2-7; possibly TRBD1 or TRBD2 for D (5 bases each). CDR1 is SGHRS, CDR2 YFSETQ, per germline. CDR3 size: 13 residues. V lost 5 bases to trimming and J lost 1 base, with 10 bases between them. This CDR3 reads CASRWDGSYEQYF. The DNA of the CDR3 is TGCGCCAGCAGGTGGGACGGATCCTACGAGCAGTACTTC.

The gene calls are TRBV5-1 and TRBJ2-5; D not resolved. Trimming removed 0 bases at V and 5 bases at J, with 11 bases between. This CDR3 has 14 amino acids. Looked up from germline, CDR1 is SGHRS and CDR2 is YFSETQ. The CDR3 DNA reads as TGCGCCAGCAGCTTGGAAGGTGGTGGGGAGACCCAGTACTTC. Protein sequence: CASSLEGGGETQYF.

The chain combines TRBV24-1 with TRBJ1-2; 8 nucleotides agree with TRBD1. The CDR3 runs to 14 residues. Germline assignment: CDR1 KGHDR and CDR2 SFDVKD. After removal of 4 bases from V and 6 bases from J, the junction contained 6 bases not matched to a gene. CDR3 in amino acids: CATSERGTGNGYTF. The CDR3 bases are TGTGCCACCAGTGAACGAGGGACAGGTAATGGCTACACCTTC.

V usage is TRBV2 and J usage is TRBJ1-1, with D unclear. From germline, CDR1 is SNHLY and CDR2 FYNNEI. This CDR3 is 12 amino acids long. Trimming shortened V by 8 bases and J by 4 bases, and 11 bases separated the two germline ends. The CDR3 here is CASLRVRTEAFF. CDR3 in DNA: TGTGCCAGCTTGAGGGTCCGCACTGAAGCTTTCTTT.

The rearrangement uses TRBV5-4 and TRBJ2-7; possible D gene TRBD1, 5 bases. Deletions cut 0 bases from V and 4 bases from J, with 14 bases between. Germline-derived CDR1 and CDR2 are SGHNT and YYREEE (reference sequence). This CDR3 spans 15 amino acids. CDR3 nucleotides: TGTGCCAGCAGCTTGGATGTCGCAGGGTTATACGAGCAGTACTTC. Residues: CASSLDVAGLYEQYF.

This clonotype was seen just once. The V call is TRBV6-1, the J call TRBJ1-1, with D possibly TRBD1 on 5 matching bases. The CDR3 loop spans 15 amino acids. Germline CDR1 reads MNHNS; CDR2 reads SASEGT. Deletions cut 8 bases from V and 1 base from J, with 17 bases between. The CDR3 region has the DNA TGTGCCAGCTCCCTGGGGCGGGTATCGAACACTGAAGCTTTCTTT. Protein product: CASSLGRVSNTEAFF.

CDR3 residues: CASSQDASGGVYNEQFF. The CDR3 DNA reads TGTGCCAGCAGCCAAGACGCTAGCGGGGGGGTCTACAATGAGCAGTTCTTC. This chain uses TRBV4-2 with TRBJ2-1; 12 bases are a match to TRBD2. V lost 0 bases and J lost 3; bases outside the gene matches: 3. Germline CDR1 and CDR2: LGHNA and YNFKEQ. This CDR3 contains 17 residues.

Comments on this clonotype: A junction end diverges from the germline sequence, so it may reflect a read error. The rearrangement links TRBV29-1 to TRBJ1-3; D unclear. CDR1 SQVTM and CDR2 ANQGSEA come from the germline V gene. The CDR3 totals 13 residues. CDR3 loop: CSVNSNSGNIIYF. The CDR3 DNA reads as TGCAGCGTCAACAGTAACTCTGGAAACATCATATATTTT.

This clonotype has a handful of counts. One end of the junction does not line up with germline, which may come from a read error. The genes are TRBV11-2 and TRBJ1-2; unclear D gene. The CDR3 consists of 12 residues. Germline V gene sequence: CDR1 SGHAT, CDR2 FQNNGV. CDR3: CASRLGRNGYTF. DNA of the CDR3: TGTGCCAGCAGATTAGGGCGAAATGGCTACACCTTC.

This sequence joins TRBV5-5 and TRBJ1-3; D not certain. Trimming removed 2 bases at V and 1 base at J, with 13 bases between. CDR1 and CDR2 (germline): SGHKS, YYEKEE (reference sequence). This CDR3 region has 16 residues. The CDR3 DNA reads as TGTGCCAGCAGCTTCCTACGGGAGGTATCTGGAAACACCATATATTTT. Protein: CASSFLREVSGNTIYF. Supplemented by reference TRBV5-5 and TRBJ1-3, the full variable domain reads DAGVTQSPTHLIKTRGQQVTLRCSPISGHKSVSWYQQVLGQGPQFIFQYYEKEERGRGNFPDRFSARQFPNYSSELNVNALLLGDSALYLCASSFLREVSGNTIYFGEGSWLTVV.

This clonotype was counted a few times. The CDR3 reads CASSGNYGYTF. CDR3 bases: TGTGCCAGCAGCGGAAACTATGGCTACACCTTC. This chain uses TRBV7-9 with TRBJ1-2; D is ambiguous. The germline V and J ends were trimmed by 5 bases and 2 bases, with 3 bases remaining between them. The CDR3 contains 11 residues. The germline V gene encodes CDR1 SEHNR and CDR2 FQNEAQ (reference sequence).

This clonotype turned up a few times. The chain employs TRBV29-1 and TRBJ1-3; tentatively, D is TRBD1 (6 bases). Germline V gene sequence: CDR1 SQVTM, CDR2 ANQGSEA. With 5 bases removed from V and 0 bases from J, the gap between germline ends came to 8 bases. The CDR3 runs to 13 residues. In DNA form, the CDR3 reads TGCAGCGTTCAAGGGGGCTCTGGAAACACCATATATTTT. The encoded protein is CSVQGGSGNTIYF.

This clonotype was recorded a few times. The V gene is TRBV6-1, the J gene TRBJ1-2; no firm D call. Between the trimmed V and J ends, which lost 4 bases and 8 bases, there was a span of 23 bases. The CDR3 is made up of 16 amino acids. From germline, CDR1 is MNHNS and CDR2 SASEGT. CDR3 DNA: TGTGCCAGCAGTGTCCCCTGGTTTGGGGTTGAGGAGGGCTACACCTTC. Amino acid sequence: CASSVPWFGVEEGYTF.

By share, this clonotype ranks as medium-sized (0.01 to 0.1%). The CDR3 spells CASERGYSNQPQHF. In DNA form, the CDR3 reads TGCGCCAGCGAAAGGGGATATAGCAATCAGCCCCAGCATTTT. V gene TRBV10-2 combines with J gene TRBJ1-5; a weak D match, TRBD1 (5 bases). This CDR3 comprises 14 residues. Between the trimmed V and J ends, which lost 8 bases and 0 bases, there was a span of 11 bases. Germline-derived CDR1 and CDR2 are WSHSY and SAAADI.

This clonotype came up a few times. This chain uses TRBV25-1 with TRBJ2-1; 8 nucleotides agree with TRBD1. The CDR3 runs 12 residues. Germline V CDR1 and CDR2: MGHDK, SYGVNS. The junction had 5 bases not matched to a gene; V was cut back by 7 bases and J by 9 bases. This CDR3 reads CASTQGVGEQFF. The CDR3 bases are TGTGCCAGCACACAGGGGGTGGGTGAGCAGTTCTTC.

This clonotype has a handful of counts. This chain joins TRBV5-5 and TRBJ1-1; D gene uncertain. Germline-derived CDR1 and CDR2 are SGHKS and YYEKEE (reference sequence). The V gene lost 1 base and the J gene lost 0 bases, with 7 bases spanning the gap. The CDR3 sequence is 14 residues long. This CDR3 is CASSLRPLNTEAFF. CDR3 coding DNA: TGTGCCAGCAGCTTGAGACCCTTGAACACTGAAGCTTTCTTT.

The V call is TRBV21-1, the J call TRBJ2-1; the table calls TRBD2, which could not be checked here. TRBV21-1 is a pseudogene segment. The CDR3 length is 18 residues. The CDR3 is CASSRGLAGGTSYNEQFF. DNA for the CDR3: TGTGCCAGCAGCAGAGGACTAGCGGGGGGGACATCCTACAATGAGCAGTTCTTC.

This clonotype came up a few times. This chain links TRBV2 with TRBJ2-1, with D perhaps matching TRBD1 or TRBD2 (7 bases each). Germline assignment: CDR1 SNHLY and CDR2 FYNNEI. This CDR3 has 15 amino acids. Deletions cut 5 bases from V and 4 bases from J, with 15 bases between. The DNA for the CDR3 is TGTGCCAGCAGTTCCCAGGGGGGGAGATACAATGAGCAGTTCTTC. It specifies CASSSQGGRYNEQFF.

V usage is TRBV20-1 and J usage is TRBJ1-2; unclear D gene. Trimming took 4 bases from V and 6 from J, leaving 12 bases between them. Germline loops: CDR1 DFQATT, CDR2 SNEGSKA (reference sequence). This CDR3 has 12 amino acids. CDR3 sequence (DNA): TGCAGTGCTACCAGGTTTTTTGATGGCTACACCTTC. Translated: CSATRFFDGYTF.

The table lists this clonotype with a few counts. This chain joins TRBV5-6 and TRBJ2-5; no clear D gene. V was trimmed by 3 bases and J by 5 bases, leaving 17 bases between them. CDR3 size: 15 residues. Germline CDR1 and CDR2: SGHDT and YYEEEE. In DNA, the CDR3 is TGTGCCAGCAGCTCGCCGGGTAGGATAGGCGAGACCCAGTACTTC. Protein: CASSSPGRIGETQYF.

The J gene is TRBJ1-6, the V gene TRBV12-3 or TRBV12-4; 7 nucleotides match TRBD1. Unmatched junction bases numbered 5, after V lost 8 bases and J lost 7 bases. The CDR3 totals 13 residues. This CDR3 reads CASGDSQNSPLHF. In nucleotides, the CDR3 is TGTGCCAGCGGGGACAGTCAGAATTCACCCCTCCACTTT.

This clonotype showed up just a few times. The chain carries TRBV25-1 and TRBJ2-2, with TRBD1 matching 10 bases. The CDR3 is made up of 16 amino acids. Germline V gene data show CDR1 as MGHDK and CDR2 as SYGVNS. V gave up 4 bases and J gave up 4 bases; unmatched junction bases: 6. The CDR3 loop is CASSASDRGGTGELFF. The CDR3 DNA follows: TGTGCCAGCAGTGCCTCGGACAGGGGGGGCACCGGGGAGCTGTTTTTT.

CDR3 sequence: CASSLSGLRGTGELFF. CDR3 DNA: TGTGCCAGCAGCTTGTCGGGGCTGAGGGGGACCGGGGAGCTGTTTTTT. The chain employs TRBV5-8 and TRBJ2-2; tentative D call: TRBD1 (6 bases). CDR1 is SGHTS and CDR2 is YDEGEE in the germline V gene. Trimming took off 1 base at V and 5 bases at J, with 15 bases between the two ends. The CDR3 is 16 residues long.